This T cell receptor (beta chain) was captured in a study of blood T cell repertoires in COVID-19. Turning to the study itself: Specimens from acute and convalescent COVID-19 originated in the United States, Italy and Spain. T cells, B-cell-depleted T cells, or PBMCs provided the cDNA or gDNA that served as material.

Germline V gene lookup returns CDR1 KGHSH and CDR2 LQKENI. V dropped 4 bases and J dropped 8 bases, with 14 bases sitting between them. This CDR3 has 14 residues. Measured with immunoSEQ multiplex PCR; TCRdb has only the in-frame clones, and not every one. The sample lists some 120,000 clones; approximately 80% were seen once. The source material was peripheral blood. The chain has TRBV18 and TRBJ1-4; no clear D. The TCR sequence derives from a man between 65 and 85 years old with acute or convalescent COVID-19. The CDR3 loop is CASSRTAELEKLFF. The CDR3 nucleotides are TGTGCCAGCTCACGGACTGCCGAGTTAGAAAAACTGTTTTTT.